This T cell receptor (beta chain) was captured in a study of immune evolution from preneoplasia to lung adenocarcinoma. V lost 0 bases to trimming and J lost 7 bases; unmatched junction nucleotides: 6. The CDR3 spans 14 residues. Germline values: CDR1 SGDLS, CDR2 YYNGEE. The repertoire was sequenced with immunoSEQ multiplex PCR; TCRdb's copy has only in-frame clones and lacks some. This table has approximately 17,000 clones, 86% appearing once. The J gene is TRBJ1-2, the V gene TRBV9, with 7 bases aligning to TRBD1. The sample taken for sequencing was FFPE invasive lung adenocarcinoma tissue. This TCR was recovered from a person in their 70s with invasive lung adenocarcinoma. The CDR3 sequence is CASSVEHPGGGYTF. In nucleotides, the CDR3 is TGTGCCAGCAGCGTAGAACACCCAGGGGGTGGCTACACCTTC.